The T cell receptor beta chain described here comes from a study of T cells in Graves' hyperthyroidism and ophthalmopathy. Across the whole study: Any treatment followed the collection of peripheral blood at initial diagnosis. The study's findings and limits: Most thyroid clonotypes with frequency above 0.001 were detected in blood. The model forecast ophthalmopathy, anticipating it by a median around 6.5 months before onset.

This clonotype was observed a few times. The antigen is undetermined. On the basis of clinical symptoms, serum thyroxine and TRAb, thyroid ultrasound and orbital computed tomography, diagnoses were made. TCR beta CDR3 sequences were amplified from RNA transcripts. Carried out on the TCR CDR3, a first-round RT-PCR used the HTBI primer set. TCRdb processed the multiplex PCR reads anew with MiXCR; each CDR3 protein has one entry. The sample includes 500,000 to 750,000 distinct CDR3 sequences, 13% to 15% of them seen just once. The sequence came from a woman aged 18-30 years with Graves' ophthalmopathy. The specimen was blood.

CDR3 in amino acids: CASSWRTDEGNEQFF. Here the CDR3 DNA reads TGTGCCAGCAGCTGGCGGACGGACGAGGGGAATGAGCAGTTCTTC. This sequence joins TRBV5-6 and TRBJ2-1; D may correspond to TRBD1 or TRBD2 (5 bases each). CDR1 is SGHDT and CDR2 is YYEEEE in the germline V gene. V lost 3 bases and J 7 bases, leaving 17 bases between the germline ends. This CDR3 contains 15 residues.